The clone carrying this T cell receptor beta chain has more than one count but fewer than ten. Its antigen remains unidentified. As diagnostic evidence, clinical symptoms, serum thyroxine, TRAb, thyroid ultrasound and orbital computed tomography were relied upon. For repertoire sequencing, the TCR beta CDR3 regions were amplified from RNA transcripts. Following a first-round RT-PCR that used HTBI primers, a second-round multiplex PCR was carried out. TCRdb ran MiXCR on the multiplex PCR reads and lists one entry per CDR3 protein. The sample lists hundreds of thousands of distinct CDR3 sequences; roughly 21% were seen once. The CDR3 has 14 amino acids. CDR1 and CDR2 from the germline V gene are LGHDT and YNNKEL (reference sequence). V gave up 6 bases and J gave up 5 bases, with 16 bases separating them. The sample comes from a study of Graves' ophthalmopathy and Graves' hyperthyroidism. Whole-study context: The study drew peripheral blood at initial diagnosis, before any treatment. The study, taken as a whole, reports: Classification of ophthalmopathy versus stable hyperthyroidism by a 13-signature model yielded under 90% sensitivity and around 80% specificity.

The sequence derives from a woman aged 18 to 35 with stable Graves' hyperthyroidism. The sample taken for sequencing was peripheral blood. The chain is built from TRBV3-1 and TRBJ1-1, with D perhaps matching TRBD1 (6 bases). The CDR3, as DNA: TGTGCCAGCAGTATAAGACAGGCCGGGACTGAAGCTTTCTTT. It encodes CASSIRQAGTEAFF.